This is a list of T cell receptor beta chains from one sample in a study of cytomegalovirus exposure and HLA in healthy donors. Clones were sequenced by immunoSEQ multiplex PCR, and TCRdb holds only the in-frame ones, with some missing. The data show around 140,000 clones, 77% seen once. The sequencing input was PBMCs. The receptors were gathered from a male donor in good health and CMV-seronegative. Each CDR3 is given with its conserved first and last residue. The D gene is left open where the match is weak. Not all rows give a size; the values are once, few, many and, for expanded clones, a class.

TRBD2	TRBV7-3	NA	TRBJ2-1	TGTGCCAGCAGCCCCTCGGGGGAGGGCGGTGGCGATGAGCAGTTCTTC	CASSPSGEGGGDEQFF
TRBD2	TRBV10-2	NA	TRBJ2-6	TGCGCCAGCAGTGATAATCTGGCGGGGGGACTCTTCTCTGGGGCCAACGTCCTGACTTTC	CASSDNLAGGLFSGANVLTF
NA	TRBV10-1	NA	TRBJ2-1	TGCGCCAGCGGAACTACGAATGAGCAGTTCTTC	CASGTTNEQFF
TRBD2	TRBV6-5	NA	TRBJ2-1	TGTGCCAGCAGTCGCCTAGCGGGCCCTTACAATGAGCAGTTCTTC	CASSRLAGPYNEQFF
NA	TRBV5-4	NA	TRBJ2-3	TGTGCCAGCAGCACTGCACAGGGGCGACGGGGGACAGATACGCAGTATTTT	CASSTAQGRRGTDTQYF
NA	TRBV5-1	once	TRBJ2-7	TGCGCCAGCAGCACCAGTGGCTCCTACGAGCAGTACTTC	CASSTSGSYEQYF
TRBD1	TRBV2	NA	TRBJ1-5	TGTGCCAGCGGGACCTACAGGGGAGGCAATCAGCCCCAGCATTTT	CASGTYRGGNQPQHF
TRBD1	TRBV6-1	NA	TRBJ1-2	TGTGCCAGCAGTGAAGCGGACAGGGGGGTCTATGGCTACACCTTC	CASSEADRGVYGYTF
TRBD2	TRBV18	NA	TRBJ2-5	TGTGCCAGCTCACCGCTAGGACTAGCGGCCTCCGGAAGGACCCAGTACTTC	CASSPLGLAASGRTQYF
TRBD2	TRBV7-2	NA	TRBJ2-5	TGTGCCAGCAGCTTAGTGGTAGCGGGAGGAGAGACCCAGTACTTC	CASSLVVAGGETQYF
TRBD1	TRBV2	few	TRBJ2-7	TGTGCCAGCAGTAACCTGGACAGGGGACCTTATGAGCAGTACTTC	CASSNLDRGPYEQYF
TRBD1	TRBV19	NA	TRBJ2-7	TGTGCCAGTAGTATAAAAGGGGCGACAGGGGGTACATACGAGCAGTACTTC	CASSIKGATGGTYEQYF
NA	TRBV9	NA	TRBJ2-1	TGTGCCAGCAGCGTCCGGGACTTCCCATACAATGAGCAGTTCTTC	CASSVRDFPYNEQFF
TRBD2	TRBV2	once	TRBJ2-3	TGTGCCAGCAGTGTTGGGCGGGGGGGCACAGATACGCAGTATTTT	CASSVGRGGTDTQYF
TRBD2	TRBV10-3	NA	TRBJ2-5	TGTGCCATCAGTGCAACTAGCGGGGGGGCCCAGGAGACCCAGTACTTC	CAISATSGGAQETQYF
NA	TRBV14	NA	TRBJ2-5	TGTGCCAGCAGCCAAGATAAACAGACCCAAGAGACCCAGTACTTC	CASSQDKQTQETQYF
TRBD1	TRBV6-1	few	TRBJ1-5	TGTGCCAGCAGTGAGTGGGACAGGGGGCCCCAGCATTTT	CASSEWDRGPQHF
TRBD2	TRBV9	NA	TRBJ2-5	TGTGCCAGCAGCTCCCAAGCGGGGACGTACCAAGAGACCCAGTACTTC	CASSSQAGTYQETQYF
TRBD1	TRBV7-9	NA	TRBJ1-2	TGTTCCAGCAGCCACGGACAGGGGGGGACTAACTATGGCTACACCTTC	CSSSHGQGGTNYGYTF
NA	TRBV27	NA	TRBJ2-2	TGTGCCAGCAAACAGATTTCGAACACCGGGGAGCTGTTTTTT	CASKQISNTGELFF
NA	TRBV6-1	NA	TRBJ1-1	TGTGCCAGCAGTGAGAGGGTCGGCGGAGCTTTCTTT	CASSERVGGAFF
TRBD1	TRBV5-4	NA	TRBJ2-6	TGTGCCAGCAGCCCCAGGACAGGGCGAATTTCTGGGGCCAACGGCCTGACTTTC	CASSPRTGRISGANGLTF
TRBD2	TRBV7-3	NA	TRBJ2-2	TGTGCCAGCAGCACCCGGACTAGCGGGGGCTTCGGGGAGCTGTTTTTT	CASSTRTSGGFGELFF
NA	TRBV2	few	TRBJ2-3	TGTGCCAGCAACGGAAAGACAGTTCCTAGCACAGATACGCAGTATTTT	CASNGKTVPSTDTQYF
NA	TRBV6-4	few	TRBJ2-3	TGTGCCAGCAGTGACTCCCCAGGGGGGACAGATACGCAGTATTTT	CASSDSPGGTDTQYF
TRBD1	TRBV6-1	NA	TRBJ2-7	TGTGCCAGCAGTGGAACCGGGACAGGCTACGAGCAGTACTTC	CASSGTGTGYEQYF
NA	TRBV18	few	TRBJ2-7	TGTGCCAGCTCACCACCGATGCGGTTTCTCTACGAGCAGTACTTC	CASSPPMRFLYEQYF
TRBD1	TRBV4-1	once	TRBJ1-6	TGCGCCAGCAACCACGCAGGGGGCCGGTATAATTCACCCCTCCACTTT	CASNHAGGRYNSPLHF
TRBD2	TRBV5-5	NA	TRBJ2-1	TGTGCCAGCAGCTTCGCTACTAGCGGGAAGAATGAGCAGTTCTTC	CASSFATSGKNEQFF
NA	TRBV6-6	NA	TRBJ1-3	TGTGCCAGCAGTTCGCCGTTTCGCTCAAACGAAAGCGCCATATATTTT	CASSSPFRSNESAIYF
TRBD2	TRBV10-3	few	TRBJ2-5	TGTGCCATCAGTGAGTCGAGCGGGAGGGCCGGGGAGACCCAGTACTTC	CAISESSGRAGETQYF
NA	TRBV14	NA	TRBJ1-1	TGTGCCAGCAGCCGTGGTGTGAGCACTGAAGCTTTCTTT	CASSRGVSTEAFF
TRBD2	TRBV7-2	NA	TRBJ2-7	TGTGCCAGCAGCTCCGGACTAGACGAGCAGTACTTC	CASSSGLDEQYF
TRBD2	TRBV27	NA	TRBJ2-7	TGTGCCAGCAGTCCAAACTTTGGACTAGATCGCGAGCAGTACTTC	CASSPNFGLDREQYF
NA	TRBV5-1	once	TRBJ2-7	TGCGCCAGCAGCCGCGGGGACAGTCTCTACGAGCAGTACTTC	CASSRGDSLYEQYF
TRBD2	TRBV4-1	NA	TRBJ2-6	TGCGCCAGCAGCCAAGGACTAGCGGGGGCTGGGGCCAACGGCCTGACTTTC	CASSQGLAGAGANGLTF
NA	TRBV19	NA	TRBJ2-7	TGTGCCAGTAGTCCCAGGAGGGGTGTTCCCTACGAGCAGTACTTC	CASSPRRGVPYEQYF
TRBD2	TRBV6-6	few	TRBJ2-7	TGTGCCAGCAGTCCCGGGACTAGCGGGAGTGCCTACGAGCAGTACTTC	CASSPGTSGSAYEQYF
TRBD2	TRBV9	NA	TRBJ2-3	TGTGCCAGCAGCGCCTCGACTAGCGGGTACACAGATACGCAGTATTTT	CASSASTSGYTDTQYF
NA	TRBV16	few	TRBJ2-7	TGTGCCAGCAGCCACCAGGTAGGACAGATAATCACCTACGAGCAGTACTTC	CASSHQVGQIITYEQYF
NA	TRBV6-6	NA	TRBJ1-1	TGTGCCAGCAGTTACTCTCCAACAGGGAACACTGAAGCTTTCTTT	CASSYSPTGNTEAFF
NA	TRBV10-2	once	TRBJ2-5	TGCGCCAGCAGCCCAGACACCAGAGAGACCCAGTACTTC	CASSPDTRETQYF
NA	TRBV18	NA	TRBJ2-2	TGTGCCAGCCCACGGAGATCAAATCCAAACACCGGGGAGCTGTTTTTT	CASPRRSNPNTGELFF
NA	TRBV2	NA	TRBJ2-7	TGTGCCAGCAGGGAAAAACAGACCTCCTACGAGCAGTACTTC	CASREKQTSYEQYF
TRBD1	TRBV25-1	NA	TRBJ1-2	TGTGCCAGCAGTGCCGACAGGGGGTATGGCTACACCTTC	CASSADRGYGYTF
NA	TRBV5-1	NA	TRBJ2-1	TGCGCCAGCAGCTTGGAACTGGACAATGAGCAGTTCTTC	CASSLELDNEQFF
TRBD1	TRBV7-8	NA	TRBJ2-3	TGTGCCAGCAGCCCCGACAGGGTGAGAGATACGCAGTATTTT	CASSPDRVRDTQYF
TRBD1	TRBV6-1	NA	TRBJ2-1	TGTGCCAGCAGTGAAAGCGGGGACAGGGGTTTGAATGAGCAGTTCTTC	CASSESGDRGLNEQFF
TRBD2	TRBV4-2	NA	TRBJ2-1	TGTGCCAGCAGCCGCGGGACTAGCGGGGGGGCGGGCAATGAGCAGTTCTTC	CASSRGTSGGAGNEQFF
TRBD1	TRBV7-8	NA	TRBJ2-5	TGTGCCAGCAGCTCAACGGACAGGGGCCAGACCCAGTACTTC	CASSSTDRGQTQYF
NA	TRBV27	NA	TRBJ2-7	TGTGCCAGCAGTTTATATCCAACTGGGAGGTCCTACGAGCAGTACTTC	CASSLYPTGRSYEQYF
NA	TRBV4-1	NA	TRBJ1-2	TGCGCCAGCAGCCAAATCAGTACGAATGGCTACACCTTC	CASSQISTNGYTF
TRBD2	TRBV15	once	TRBJ2-1	TGTGCCACCAGCAGAGACCTCTTGGTGGGAGGGCCGTACAATGGGCAGTTCTTC	CATSRDLLVGGPYNGQFF
TRBD1	TRBV9	few	TRBJ2-2	TGTGCCAGCAGCCCAACTACAGGGGCTTTTGTCGGGGAGCTGTTTTTT	CASSPTTGAFVGELFF
TRBD1	TRBV6-5	once	TRBJ1-2	TGTGCCAGCATGGGACAGGGTATCCCAACCTATGGCTACACCTTC	CASMGQGIPTYGYTF